These T cell receptor beta chains were read from a single sample in a study of CD4 T cells in relation to SARS-CoV-2 and coronaviruses. Clones were read by immunoSEQ multiplex PCR, and TCRdb kept only the in-frame ones, dropping some. The sample shows around 15,000 clones, 79% of them seen only once. The antigens for these receptors are not known. What was sequenced was CD4+ T cells from PBMCs, cultured in vitro. The receptors originated from a human donor in good health. Both conserved end residues are part of each CDR3. D genes are given only for firm matches. Only some rows state a clone size, as once, few, many or a class for expanded clones.

abundance,d_gene,v_gene,j_gene,CDR3aa,CDR3nt
.,.,TRBV6-5,TRBJ1-1,CATLGDTEAFF,TGTGCCACCCTCGGAGACACTGAAGCTTTCTTT
few,.,TRBV5-1,TRBJ1-3,CASSEDGAGGNTIYF,TGCGCCAGCAGCGAGGACGGGGCGGGAGGAAACACCATATATTTT
.,.,TRBV6-4,TRBJ2-3,CASSDPGLGTDTQYF,TGTGCCAGCAGTGACCCCGGACTGGGCACAGATACGCAGTATTTT
.,.,TRBV4-1,TRBJ2-1,CASSHSLEGREQFF,TGCGCCAGCAGCCACTCTCTAGAGGGGCGTGAGCAGTTCTTC
few,.,TRBV18,TRBJ1-3,CASSPHEALSGNTIYF,TGTGCCAGCTCACCACACGAGGCCCTCTCTGGAAACACCATATATTTT
.,.,TRBV18,TRBJ2-5,CASSPSSAGETQYF,TGTGCCAGCTCACCGTCTTCGGCGGGCGAGACCCAGTACTTC
.,.,TRBV7-2,TRBJ2-1,CASSLAGSYWSSYNEQFF,TGTGCCAGCAGCTTAGCGGGCAGCTACTGGAGCTCCTACAATGAGCAGTTCTTC
.,.,TRBV7-9,TRBJ2-5,CASTPGGYQETQYF,TGTGCCAGCACCCCCGGCGGGTACCAAGAGACCCAGTACTTC
.,TRBD2,TRBV3-1/TRBV3-2,TRBJ2-3,CASSPLAGDTDTQYF,TGTGCCAGCAGCCCGCTAGCGGGGGACACAGATACGCAGTATTTT
.,TRBD2,TRBV6-2/TRBV6-3,TRBJ2-5,CASNPGGLAGEETQYF,TGTGCCAGCAACCCGGGGGGACTAGCGGGAGAAGAGACCCAGTACTTC
.,.,TRBV11-2,TRBJ2-1,CASSLDEYDEQFF,TGTGCCAGCAGCTTAGATGAGTACGATGAGCAGTTCTTC
few,.,TRBV7-9,TRBJ1-2,CASSFQLSYSYGYTF,TGTGCCAGCAGCTTTCAGCTCTCCTATTCCTATGGCTACACCTTC
.,.,TRBV2,TRBJ2-3,CASGLAGRYTDTQYF,TGTGCCAGCGGTCTCGCCGGACGATACACAGATACGCAGTATTTT
.,TRBD1,TRBV5-1,TRBJ1-3,CASSEDRGSGNTIYF,TGCGCCAGCAGCGAGGACAGGGGGTCTGGAAACACCATATATTTT
.,.,TRBV4-2,TRBJ2-3,CASSQAGGGDTQYF,TGTGCCAGCAGCCAAGCGGGTGGCGGAGATACGCAGTATTTT
.,.,TRBV6-5,TRBJ1-2,CAVADWNYGYTF,TGTGCCGTAGCCGACTGGAACTATGGCTACACCTTC
.,.,TRBV7-8,TRBJ2-5,CASTRSEGGPQETQYF,TGTGCCAGCACCAGATCAGAAGGGGGGCCACAAGAGACCCAGTACTTC
.,TRBD1,TRBV27,TRBJ1-2,CASSQRQGDLYGYTF,TGTGCCAGCAGCCAACGACAGGGTGATCTCTATGGCTACACCTTC
.,.,TRBV30,TRBJ1-3,CAWSEAEIHSGNTIYF,TGTGCCTGGAGTGAGGCTGAGATCCACTCTGGAAACACCATATATTTT
.,TRBD2,TRBV7-2,TRBJ2-5,CASSPSGGWQETQYF,TGTGCCAGCAGCCCCAGCGGGGGGTGGCAAGAGACCCAGTACTTC
.,TRBD2,TRBV5-8,TRBJ2-3,CASSPGTSVETDTQYF,TGTGCCAGCAGCCCCGGGACTAGTGTGGAAACAGATACGCAGTATTTT
.,TRBD1,TRBV19,TRBJ2-1,CASKSGTGGRAYLFF,TGTGCCAGCAAATCAGGGACAGGGGGACGTGCATACCTGTTCTTC
.,.,TRBV6-6,TRBJ1-4,CASSLDRTNEKLFF,TGTGCCAGCAGCTTGGACAGAACTAATGAAAAACTGTTTTTT
once,TRBD2,TRBV5-4,TRBJ2-3,CASSLPGGPSRTDTQYF,TGTGCCAGCAGCTTGCCGGGGGGACCATCTCGCACAGATACGCAGTATTTT
few,.,TRBV27,TRBJ2-2,CASSLRRLGELFF,TGTGCCAGCAGTTTAAGGCGACTCGGGGAGCTGTTTTTT
.,TRBD2,TRBV19,TRBJ2-3,CASSTQLAGLTDTQYF,TGTGCCAGTAGTACTCAACTAGCGGGACTCACAGATACGCAGTATTTT
.,.,TRBV6-2/TRBV6-3,TRBJ1-2,CASSYSNRAGGYTF,TGTGCCAGCAGTTACTCGAACAGGGCAGGAGGCTACACCTTC
few,.,TRBV9,TRBJ2-7,CASSVGSGDLSYEQYF,TGTGCCAGCAGCGTAGGGTCGGGAGACCTCTCCTACGAGCAGTACTTC
.,TRBD1,TRBV5-1,TRBJ1-3,CASGTGGGNTIYF,TGCGCCAGCGGGACAGGGGGCGGAAACACCATATATTTT
.,.,TRBV5-1,TRBJ1-1,CASSPTPAGTEAFF,TGCGCCAGCAGCCCCACACCCGCTGGTACTGAAGCTTTCTTT
once,TRBD1,TRBV10-2,TRBJ1-1,CASIGQGRDSTEAFF,TGCGCCAGCATCGGACAGGGGAGGGATAGCACTGAAGCTTTCTTT
.,.,TRBV10-3,TRBJ2-5,CAISESNPGVTGVGQDRNQETQYF,TGTGCCATCAGTGAGTCGAATCCGGGGGTAACGGGGGTCGGACAGGATCGTAACCAAGAGACCCAGTACTTC
.,TRBD2,TRBV19,TRBJ2-5,CASSIEPSGSKETQYF,TGTGCCAGTAGTATCGAGCCTAGCGGGAGTAAGGAGACCCAGTACTTC
.,.,TRBV3-1/TRBV3-2,TRBJ1-6,CASSLRQASYNSPLHF,TGTGCCAGCAGCCTACGACAAGCTAGTTATAATTCACCCCTCCACTTT
.,.,TRBV11-3,TRBJ1-1,CASSPGQPNTEAFF,TGTGCCAGCAGCCCTGGACAGCCGAACACTGAAGCTTTCTTT
.,TRBD1,TRBV28,TRBJ1-1,CASSTGQSNTEAFF,TGTGCCAGCAGTACGGGACAGTCGAACACTGAAGCTTTCTTT
few,TRBD1,TRBV3-1/TRBV3-2,TRBJ1-5,CASSPGGLWNQPQHF,TGTGCCAGCAGCCCAGGGGGCCTATGGAATCAGCCCCAGCATTTT
.,.,TRBV7-2,TRBJ2-3,CASSQKGPDTQYF,TGTGCCAGCAGCCAAAAGGGGCCAGATACGCAGTATTTT
few,.,TRBV14,TRBJ1-1,CASSQLLIGNTEAFF,TGTGCCAGCAGCCAACTCTTGATTGGGAACACTGAAGCTTTCTTT
.,.,TRBV21-1,TRBJ1-6,CASSKGRFRRSPLHF,TGTGCCAGCAGCAAAGGGAGGTTTAGAAGATCACCCCTCCACTTT
.,.,TRBV7-6,TRBJ2-7,CASSLGGNAYEQYF,TGTGCCAGCAGCTTAGGAGGGAATGCCTACGAGCAGTACTTC
.,.,TRBV3-1/TRBV3-2,TRBJ1-5,CASSPTGNQPQHF,TGTGCCAGCAGCCCCACCGGGAATCAGCCCCAGCATTTT
.,TRBD1,TRBV13,TRBJ2-3,CASSLRQGDTQYF,TGTGCCAGCAGCTTGAGACAGGGAGATACGCAGTATTTT
.,.,TRBV5-1,TRBJ2-1,CASTNGGRGSYNEQFF,TGCGCCAGTACCAATGGGGGACGAGGCTCCTACAATGAGCAGTTCTTC
medium-sized,.,TRBV21-1,TRBJ1-1,CASSKAEQGLCEAFF,TGTGCCAGCAGCAAAGCCGAACAGGGTCTCTGCGAAGCTTTCTTT
.,.,TRBV7-8,TRBJ1-6,CASSIDTASSYNSPLHF,TGTGCCAGCAGCATTGACACGGCCAGCTCCTATAATTCACCCCTCCACTTT
.,.,TRBV3-1/TRBV3-2,TRBJ2-2,CASSQEAGANTGELFF,TGTGCCAGCAGCCAAGAAGCTGGGGCGAACACCGGGGAGCTGTTTTTT
.,TRBD1,TRBV6-2/TRBV6-3,TRBJ2-7,CASSKGDRAAYEQYF,TGTGCCAGCAGTAAGGGGGACAGGGCGGCCTACGAGCAGTACTTC
.,.,TRBV18,TRBJ1-6,CASSPAGDSPLHF,TGTGCCAGCTCACCGGCCGGAGATTCACCCCTCCACTTT
.,TRBD1,TRBV7-2,TRBJ2-5,CASSLARTGSGETQYF,TGTGCCAGCAGCTTAGCCCGGACAGGGAGTGGAGAGACCCAGTACTTC
once,.,TRBV18,TRBJ2-7,CASSPPTSYEQYF,TGTGCCAGCTCACCACCGACTAGTTACGAGCAGTACTTC
few,TRBD1,TRBV19,TRBJ2-7,CASSRRQGVDEQYF,TGTGCCAGTAGTCGCCGACAGGGGGTCGACGAGCAGTACTTC
.,.,TRBV4-3,TRBJ2-1,CASSQDPYQYNEQFF,TGCGCCAGCAGCCAAGATCCCTACCAATACAATGAGCAGTTCTTC
.,.,TRBV3-1/TRBV3-2,TRBJ1-6,CASSHNEGFSPLHF,TGTGCCAGCAGCCATAACGAGGGGTTTTCACCCCTCCACTTT
.,.,TRBV3-1/TRBV3-2,TRBJ1-3,CASSQVRGGRSGNTIYF,TGTGCCAGCAGCCAAGTGCGGGGGGGGAGGTCTGGAAACACCATATATTTT
.,.,TRBV18,TRBJ2-7,CASSPLPTDMSEQYF,TGTGCCAGCTCACCACTGCCGACGGATATGAGTGAGCAGTACTTC
.,TRBD2,TRBV19,TRBJ2-3,CASSIPLAGAADTQYF,TGTGCCAGTAGTATTCCACTAGCGGGAGCCGCAGATACGCAGTATTTT
.,TRBD2,TRBV7-2,TRBJ2-5,CASRLAGEETQYF,TGTGCCAGCAGGCTAGCGGGGGAAGAGACCCAGTACTTC
.,TRBD1,TRBV7-8,TRBJ2-1,CASSLRTGNEQFF,TGTGCCAGCAGCCTAAGGACAGGGAATGAGCAGTTCTTC